These 2 T cell receptor beta chains were sequenced from one sample in a study of T cell responses to AZD1222 COVID-19 vaccine. Generated by immunoSEQ multiplex PCR, the TCRdb table keeps only in-frame clones and is missing some. Here the sample spans 75,000 to 100,000 clones, under 90% being singletons. Specimen: peripheral blood, collected on day 0 of AZD1222 vaccination. These receptors were obtained from an adult in good health.

The chain carries TRBV30 and TRBJ2-3; a weak D match, TRBD2 (6 bases). Germline V gene sequence: CDR1 GTSNPN, CDR2 SVGIG (reference sequence). V lost 1 base and J lost 0, with 11 bases in between. The CDR3 spans 15 residues. CDR3 DNA: TGTGCCTGGAGTGCCATTAGCGGTAGCACAGATACGCAGTATTTT. It yields the protein CAWSAISGSTDTQYF.

The chain recombines TRBV5-1 with TRBJ1-6, with a tentative D call TRBD1 (5 bases). Germline-derived CDR1 and CDR2 are SGHRS and YFSETQ. V was clipped by 4 bases and J by 0 bases, with 14 bases between them. The CDR3 spans 17 residues. CDR3 in amino acids: CASSPRGLSSYNSPLHF. CDR3 coding DNA: TGCGCCAGCAGCCCCCGGGGGTTAAGCTCCTATAATTCACCCCTCCACTTT.